The entry below describes one T cell receptor beta chain. Its antigen remains unknown. With V trimmed by 4 bases and J by 6 bases, 4 bases remained unmatched. This CDR3 contains 13 residues. This sample was included in a study of CD4 T cells in relation to SARS-CoV-2 and coronaviruses. Across the whole study: Negative control cultures got HIV-1 Nef peptides or no peptide.

Assay: immunoSEQ multiplex PCR; the TCRdb copy retains only in-frame clones and omits some. The sample holds 20,000 to 25,000 clones, about 75% seen once. CD4+ T cells from unexposed donors were obtained before the COVID-19 pandemic (2011-2018). The cells were cultured for 10 days before CD4+ T cells were isolated. Findings of the study overall: No crossreactivity against non-spike viral proteins was tested here.

The chain is built from TRBV12-3 or TRBV12-4 and TRBJ2-7, with TRBD2 identical over 9 bases. This clonotype originated in a human donor in good health. Sequenced sample: CD4+ T cells from PBMCs, cultured in vitro. The CDR3 here is CASSSGTSSEQYF. The CDR3 nucleotides are TGTGCCAGCAGTTCCGGGACTAGCAGCGAGCAGTACTTC.